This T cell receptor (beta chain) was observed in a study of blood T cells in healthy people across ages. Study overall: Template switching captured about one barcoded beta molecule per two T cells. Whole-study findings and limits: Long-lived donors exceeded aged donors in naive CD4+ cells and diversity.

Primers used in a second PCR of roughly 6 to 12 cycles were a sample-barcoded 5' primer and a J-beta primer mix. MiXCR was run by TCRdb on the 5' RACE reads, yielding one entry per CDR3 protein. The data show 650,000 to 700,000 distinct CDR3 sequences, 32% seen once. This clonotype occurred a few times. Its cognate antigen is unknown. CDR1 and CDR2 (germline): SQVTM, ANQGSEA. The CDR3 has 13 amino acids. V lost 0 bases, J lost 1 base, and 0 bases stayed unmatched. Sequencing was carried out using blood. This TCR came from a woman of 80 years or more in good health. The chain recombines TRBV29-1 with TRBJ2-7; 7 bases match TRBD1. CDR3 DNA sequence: TGCAGCGTTGAAGAGGACAGGTCCTACGAGCAGTACTTC. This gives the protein CSVEEDRSYEQYF.